Sequencing of this T cell receptor (beta chain) was carried out in a study of cytomegalovirus exposure and HLA in healthy donors. There are 13 residues in the CDR3. CDR1 and CDR2 from the germline V gene are SEHNR and FQNEAQ (reference sequence). Trimming left V 3 bases short and J 3 bases short, with 8 bases between. The PCR contained 60 Vbeta and 13 Jbeta primers. The data were produced by immunoSEQ multiplex PCR, yet TCRdb's version contains in-frame clones alone and is incomplete. The table shows around 160,000 clones, with just under 75% occurring only once. The gene calls are TRBV7-9 and TRBJ1-1; D is uncertain. This clonotype originated in a woman aged 18-29 years in good health and CMV-seronegative. The sequenced sample was PBMCs. As DNA, the CDR3 is TGTGCCAGCAGCTTCGAGGAGGACACTGAAGCTTTCTTT. Protein product: CASSFEEDTEAFF.